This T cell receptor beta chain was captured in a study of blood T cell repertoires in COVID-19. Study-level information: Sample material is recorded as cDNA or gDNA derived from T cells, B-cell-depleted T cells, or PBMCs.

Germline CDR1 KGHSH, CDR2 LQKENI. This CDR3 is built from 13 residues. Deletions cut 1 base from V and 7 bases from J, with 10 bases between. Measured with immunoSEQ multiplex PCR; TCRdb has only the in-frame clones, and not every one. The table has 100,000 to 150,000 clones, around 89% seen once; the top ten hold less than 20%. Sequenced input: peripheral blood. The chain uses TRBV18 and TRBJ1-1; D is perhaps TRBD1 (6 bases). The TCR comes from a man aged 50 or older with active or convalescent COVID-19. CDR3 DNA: TGTGCCAGCTCACCACGGACAGAACATGAAGCTTTCTTT. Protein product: CASSPRTEHEAFF.